The present TCR beta chain was sequenced within a study of identifying expanded T cells in peripheral blood. Broader study findings: Across healthy donors, higher total template counts meant significantly greater roughly 2-week count variance.

A remark on this clone: Its antigen is as yet unknown.

Losses at the gene ends were 5 bases for V and 6 bases for J; bases not matched to a gene: 5. The germline V gene has CDR1 SGHAT and CDR2 FQNNGV. The CDR3 consists of 13 residues. Profiled with immunoSEQ multiplex PCR; TCRdb holds only in-frame clones, not every one. This table holds around 82,000 clones, roughly 84% found once. Sequencing used blood. The chain recombines TRBV11-2 with TRBJ2-7, with 9 bases matching TRBD1. This sequence was found in a person aged 18 to 69 in good health. DNA of the CDR3: TGTGCCAGCAGCCTGGCGGACAGGGGCGAGCAGTACTTC. Its protein product is CASSLADRGEQYF. Supplemented by reference TRBV11-2 and TRBJ2-7, the full variable domain reads EAGVAQSPRYKIIEKRQSVAFWCNPISGHATLYWYQQILGQGPKLLIQFQNNGVVDDSQLPKDRFSAERLKGVDSTLKIQPAKLEDSAVYLCASSLADRGEQYFGPGTRLTVT.